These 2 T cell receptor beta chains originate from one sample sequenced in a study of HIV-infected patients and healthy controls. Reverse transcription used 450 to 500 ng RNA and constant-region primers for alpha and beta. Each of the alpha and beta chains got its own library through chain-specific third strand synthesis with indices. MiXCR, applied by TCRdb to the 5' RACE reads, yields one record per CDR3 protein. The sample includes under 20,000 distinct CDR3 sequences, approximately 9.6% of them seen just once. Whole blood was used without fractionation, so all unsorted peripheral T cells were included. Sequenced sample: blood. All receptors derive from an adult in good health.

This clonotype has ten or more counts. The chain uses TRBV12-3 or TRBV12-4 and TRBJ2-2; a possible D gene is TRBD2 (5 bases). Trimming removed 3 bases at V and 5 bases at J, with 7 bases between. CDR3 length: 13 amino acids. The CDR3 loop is CASSFGGTGELFF. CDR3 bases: TGTGCCAGCAGTTTTGGAGGTACCGGGGAGCTGTTTTTT.

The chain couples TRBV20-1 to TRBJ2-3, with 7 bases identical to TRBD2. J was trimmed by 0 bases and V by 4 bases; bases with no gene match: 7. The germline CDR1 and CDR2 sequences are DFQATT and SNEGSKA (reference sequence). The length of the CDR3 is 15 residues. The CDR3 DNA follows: TGCAGTGCTACAAGGACTAGAAGGAGCACAGATACGCAGTATTTT. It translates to CSATRTRRSTDTQYF.